This is a list of T cell receptor beta chains from one sample in a study of shared clonotypes between healthy human individuals. Generated by immunoSEQ multiplex PCR, the TCRdb table keeps only in-frame clones and is missing some. The sample has fewer than 600,000 clones, around 79% seen once; the top ten hold under 15%. The source material was PBMCs. These receptors came from a woman between 40 and 50 years old in good health. Some clones in this sample may be carry-over from other donors' samples. Each CDR3 is given with its conserved first and last residue. A D gene is named only where the DNA matches it firmly. A row's size may be missing; if present it is once, few, many or a size class.

clone size: -
J gene: TRBJ1-1
V gene: TRBV6-5
D gene: TRBD1
CDR3 protein: CASTPLGTENTEAFF

clone size: -
J gene: TRBJ2-7
V gene: TRBV4-1
D gene: -
CDR3 protein: CASSPPGRAGWYEQYF

clone size: -
J gene: TRBJ2-6
V gene: TRBV30
D gene: -
CDR3 protein: CAWVLSFSGANVPTF

clone size: few
J gene: TRBJ1-1
V gene: TRBV6-5
D gene: TRBD1
CDR3 protein: CASSTGGVRAEAFF

clone size: -
J gene: TRBJ2-4
V gene: TRBV5-5
D gene: TRBD2
CDR3 protein: CASSLRGGDGVNIQYF

clone size: many
J gene: TRBJ1-4
V gene: TRBV6-6
D gene: -
CDR3 protein: CASPTGKNEKLFF

clone size: -
J gene: -
V gene: TRBV7-9
D gene: TRBD1
CDR3 protein: CASSLNLRDRGEQYF

clone size: -
J gene: TRBJ1-4
V gene: TRBV7-9
D gene: -
CDR3 protein: CASSSQSTNEKLFF

clone size: -
J gene: TRBJ2-6
V gene: TRBV18
D gene: -
CDR3 protein: CASSPNIQSSGANVLTF

clone size: -
J gene: TRBJ2-1
V gene: TRBV6-5
D gene: TRBD2
CDR3 protein: CASSYSGGRAPNEQFF

clone size: -
J gene: TRBJ2-5
V gene: TRBV5-1
D gene: -
CDR3 protein: CASSPQGNVQYF

clone size: -
J gene: TRBJ2-3
V gene: TRBV7-3
D gene: TRBD2
CDR3 protein: CASSAMGLAGWPTDTQYF

clone size: -
J gene: TRBJ2-7
V gene: TRBV18
D gene: -
CDR3 protein: CASSPGGSSYEQYF

clone size: -
J gene: TRBJ1-1
V gene: TRBV19
D gene: -
CDR3 protein: CASSIGKDTEAFF

clone size: few
J gene: TRBJ2-3
V gene: TRBV5-1
D gene: -
CDR3 protein: CASSFDDTQYF

clone size: -
J gene: TRBJ2-3
V gene: TRBV18
D gene: -
CDR3 protein: CASSPSMHTQYF

clone size: -
J gene: TRBJ1-3
V gene: TRBV5-1
D gene: TRBD1
CDR3 protein: CASSLNPGTGGNTIYF

clone size: -
J gene: TRBJ2-7
V gene: TRBV5-1
D gene: -
CDR3 protein: CASSPGRSYEQYF

clone size: -
J gene: TRBJ2-1
V gene: TRBV14
D gene: -
CDR3 protein: CASSPTTGGPAYNEQFF

clone size: -
J gene: TRBJ1-1
V gene: TRBV9
D gene: -
CDR3 protein: CASSVEGKRVAEAFF

clone size: -
J gene: TRBJ2-1
V gene: TRBV7-2
D gene: -
CDR3 protein: CASSPRGAYNEQFF

clone size: once
J gene: TRBJ1-1
V gene: TRBV19
D gene: TRBD1
CDR3 protein: CASSIPGQGAHTEAFF

clone size: -
J gene: TRBJ1-2
V gene: TRBV5-1
D gene: -
CDR3 protein: CASSLGGGNYGYTF

clone size: -
J gene: TRBJ1-2
V gene: TRBV7-2
D gene: -
CDR3 protein: CASSLSQDYGYTF

clone size: -
J gene: TRBJ2-7
V gene: TRBV19
D gene: TRBD2
CDR3 protein: CASSPRLAGGPYEQYF

clone size: -
J gene: TRBJ2-7
V gene: TRBV7-9
D gene: -
CDR3 protein: CASSLALYEQYF

clone size: -
J gene: TRBJ2-2
V gene: TRBV5-4
D gene: TRBD2
CDR3 protein: CASSLEVTSENTGELFF

clone size: -
J gene: TRBJ2-7
V gene: TRBV7-3
D gene: TRBD2
CDR3 protein: CASSLRPGGSYEQYF

clone size: -
J gene: TRBJ1-6
V gene: TRBV27
D gene: TRBD1
CDR3 protein: CASSAGDRGSSPLHF

clone size: -
J gene: TRBJ1-1
V gene: TRBV6-5
D gene: TRBD1
CDR3 protein: CASRQTQGYTEAFF

clone size: -
J gene: TRBJ2-1
V gene: TRBV7-2
D gene: -
CDR3 protein: CASSLQVSYNEQFF

clone size: -
J gene: TRBJ1-3
V gene: TRBV29-1
D gene: -
CDR3 protein: CSVEDHEALSGNTIYF

clone size: -
J gene: TRBJ2-7
V gene: TRBV9
D gene: -
CDR3 protein: CASSVLGDPYEQYF

clone size: -
J gene: TRBJ2-7
V gene: TRBV29-1
D gene: -
CDR3 protein: CSVATVSEQYF

clone size: -
J gene: TRBJ1-2
V gene: TRBV10-3
D gene: TRBD1
CDR3 protein: CAISTTGGYLDYGYTF

clone size: -
J gene: TRBJ2-1
V gene: TRBV6-4
D gene: -
CDR3 protein: CASSASMEFNEQFF

clone size: -
J gene: TRBJ2-2
V gene: TRBV14
D gene: -
CDR3 protein: CASSQVDRPPGELFF

clone size: few
J gene: TRBJ2-7
V gene: TRBV2
D gene: -
CDR3 protein: CASSVDVSYEQYF

clone size: -
J gene: TRBJ1-5
V gene: TRBV2
D gene: -
CDR3 protein: CASSERGEDQPQHF

clone size: once
J gene: TRBJ2-1
V gene: TRBV7-2
D gene: -
CDR3 protein: CASSFLPGGEQFF

clone size: -
J gene: TRBJ1-1
V gene: TRBV20-1
D gene: -
CDR3 protein: CSARGAGFAFF

clone size: -
J gene: TRBJ1-4
V gene: TRBV7-9
D gene: TRBD1
CDR3 protein: CASSQRTGVVGGEKLFF

clone size: -
J gene: TRBJ1-3
V gene: TRBV14
D gene: TRBD1
CDR3 protein: CASSQGFRGLGNTIYF

clone size: -
J gene: TRBJ2-2
V gene: TRBV18
D gene: -
CDR3 protein: CASSVYRAPDTGELFF